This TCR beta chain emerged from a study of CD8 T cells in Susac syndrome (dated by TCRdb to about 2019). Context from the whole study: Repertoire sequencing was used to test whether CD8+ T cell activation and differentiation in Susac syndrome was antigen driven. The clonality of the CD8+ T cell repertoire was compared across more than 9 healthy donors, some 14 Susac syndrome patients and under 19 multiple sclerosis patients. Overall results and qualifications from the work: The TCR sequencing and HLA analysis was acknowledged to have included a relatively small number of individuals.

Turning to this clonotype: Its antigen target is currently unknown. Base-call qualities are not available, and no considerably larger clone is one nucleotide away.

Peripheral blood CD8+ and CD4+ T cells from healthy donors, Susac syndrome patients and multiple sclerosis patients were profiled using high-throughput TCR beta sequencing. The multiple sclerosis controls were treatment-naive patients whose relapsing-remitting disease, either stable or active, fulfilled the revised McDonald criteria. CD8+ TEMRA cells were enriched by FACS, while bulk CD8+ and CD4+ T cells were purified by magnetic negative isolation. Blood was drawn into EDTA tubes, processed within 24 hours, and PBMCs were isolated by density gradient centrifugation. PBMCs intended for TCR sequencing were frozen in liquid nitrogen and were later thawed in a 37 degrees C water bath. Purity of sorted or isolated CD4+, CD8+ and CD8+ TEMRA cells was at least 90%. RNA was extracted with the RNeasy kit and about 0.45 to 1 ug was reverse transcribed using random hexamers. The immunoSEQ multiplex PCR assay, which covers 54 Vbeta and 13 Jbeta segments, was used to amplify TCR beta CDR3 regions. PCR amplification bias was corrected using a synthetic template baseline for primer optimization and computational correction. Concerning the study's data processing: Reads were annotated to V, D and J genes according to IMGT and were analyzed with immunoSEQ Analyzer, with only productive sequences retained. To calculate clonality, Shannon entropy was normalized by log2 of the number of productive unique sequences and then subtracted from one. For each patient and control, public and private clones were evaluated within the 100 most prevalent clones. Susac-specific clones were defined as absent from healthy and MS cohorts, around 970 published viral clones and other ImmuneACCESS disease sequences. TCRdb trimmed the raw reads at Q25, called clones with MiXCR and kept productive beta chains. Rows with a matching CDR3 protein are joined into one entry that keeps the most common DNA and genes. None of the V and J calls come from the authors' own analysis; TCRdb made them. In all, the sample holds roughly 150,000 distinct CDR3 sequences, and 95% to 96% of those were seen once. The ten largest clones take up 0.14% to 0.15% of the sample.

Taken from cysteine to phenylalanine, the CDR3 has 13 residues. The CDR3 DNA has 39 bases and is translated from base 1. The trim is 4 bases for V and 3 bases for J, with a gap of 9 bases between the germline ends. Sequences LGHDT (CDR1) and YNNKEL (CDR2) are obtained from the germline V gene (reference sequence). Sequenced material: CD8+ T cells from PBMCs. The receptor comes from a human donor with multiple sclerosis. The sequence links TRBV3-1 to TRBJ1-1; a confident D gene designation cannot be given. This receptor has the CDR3 CASSPPGDTEAFF. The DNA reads TGTGCCAGCAGCCCCCCCGGGGACACTGAAGCTTTCTTT.